This T cell receptor beta chain was captured by sequencing in a study of cytomegalovirus exposure and HLA in healthy donors. This clone was recorded only once. No antigen is known for it. 13 Jbeta primers and 60 Vbeta primers were used for the PCR. The assay was immunoSEQ multiplex PCR, and TCRdb's table has in-frame clones only and misses some. The sample includes 50,000 to 80,000 clones, roughly 80% of them seen just once. Per the germline V gene, CDR1 is LNHDA and CDR2 is SQIVND (reference sequence). Trimming cost V 4 bases and J 8 bases; bases outside gene matches: 4. CDR3 size: 12 residues. Study-level results: Productive rates of about 87% or about 30% were seen for most TCR beta V segments in an earlier analysis. Association of a missense DCLRE1C variant with TCR beta V- and J-gene trimming was reported in a later analysis. Sequencing likely generated an artifact that appeared as a cluster of highly shared sequence variants. The Asian-associated ancestry cluster reportedly had fewer N-insertions than the roughly 670-donor mean in a later analysis.

The TCR sequence derives from a male donor in good health and CMV-seropositive. The V gene is TRBV19, the J gene TRBJ2-7, with 8 bases aligning to TRBD1. What was sequenced was PBMCs. CDR3 residues: CASSTQGAKQYF. In DNA form, the CDR3 reads TGTGCCAGTAGTACGCAGGGGGCCAAGCAGTACTTC.